These T cell receptor beta chains were read from a single sample in a study of cytomegalovirus exposure and HLA in healthy donors. Profiled with immunoSEQ multiplex PCR; TCRdb holds only in-frame clones, not every one. Here the sample spans over 120,000 clones, roughly three quarters being singletons. What was sequenced was PBMCs. Receptors originate from a female donor in good health and CMV-seronegative. Both conserved end residues are part of each CDR3. D genes are given only for firm matches. The size field is filled for only some rows; it gives once, few, many or a size class.

>TRBD1|TRBJ1-1|TRBV19|-
TGTGCCAGTTCGGACAGGGGGAACACTGAAGCTTTCTTT
CASSDRGNTEAFF
>TRBD2|TRBJ2-3|TRBV4-2|-
TGTGCCAGCAGCCAAGATAGGACCGGGGGGGGCCGGAATACGCAGTATTTT
CASSQDRTGGGRNTQYF
>-|TRBJ1-5|TRBV9|-
TGTGCCAGCGGGGGGGTTAATCAGCCCCAGCATTTT
CASGGVNQPQHF
>-|TRBJ1-2|TRBV18|-
TGTGCCAGCTCACCGACGGAGAACTATGGCTACACCTTC
CASSPTENYGYTF
>-|TRBJ2-5|TRBV5-1|-
TGCGCCAGCAGCTTTAAAGAGACCCAGTACTTC
CASSFKETQYF
>-|TRBJ1-6|TRBV6-1|-
TGTGCCAGCACTAGACAGGAGAATTCACCCCTCCACTTT
CASTRQENSPLHF
>-|TRBJ2-5|TRBV9|-
TGTGCCAGCAGCGTAGTTAGCGGCCAAGAGACCCAGTACTTC
CASSVVSGQETQYF
>-|TRBJ2-3|TRBV9|-
TGTGCCAGCAGCCTCAGACCTGACAGTACAGATACGCAGTATTTT
CASSLRPDSTDTQYF
>TRBD1|TRBJ2-3|TRBV5-1|-
TGCGCCAGCAGCTACCCGGGACAGGGGGCGGCCACAGATACGCAGTATTTT
CASSYPGQGAATDTQYF
>TRBD1|TRBJ2-7|TRBV5-4|-
TGTGCCAGCAGCTCATTACAGGGGGACTACGAGCAGTACTTC
CASSSLQGDYEQYF
>-|TRBJ1-1|TRBV6-6|few
TGTGCCAGCAGGGCTTTAGGGGGGGTGGACACTGAAGCTTTCTTT
CASRALGGVDTEAFF
>TRBD1|TRBJ1-6|TRBV7-3|-
TGTGCCAGCAGCTTATCCGGACAGGGTACTTCACCCCTCCACTTT
CASSLSGQGTSPLHF
>-|TRBJ2-1|TRBV5-1|-
TGCGCCAGCAGCTTCCGTCGGGTAGGTTCATATGAGCAGTTCTTC
CASSFRRVGSYEQFF
>TRBD2|TRBJ2-1|TRBV7-2|few
TGTGCCAGCAGTTCTAGCGGGGGCTATTACAATGAGCAGTTCTTC
CASSSSGGYYNEQFF
>-|TRBJ1-1|TRBV9|-
TGTGCCAGCAGCCCGGGCGGGGGAAGGCCGGAGGCTGAAGCTTTCTTT
CASSPGGGRPEAEAFF
>-|TRBJ2-7|TRBV19|-
TGTGCCAGTAGTCCTGGACAGGGAGGGAGCTACGAGCAGTACTTC
CASSPGQGGSYEQYF
>TRBD2|TRBJ2-1|TRBV7-6|-
TGTGCCAGCAGCTTAGGGTATCGGGGGGGGGAGCAGTTCTTC
CASSLGYRGGEQFF
>TRBD1|TRBJ2-7|TRBV5-6|-
TGTGCCAGCAGCTTGGCCGGGACAGGGGGTTACGAGCAGTACTTC
CASSLAGTGGYEQYF
>-|TRBJ1-2|TRBV28|-
TGTGCCAGCAGCTTAAGAAGGGGACAATACTATGGCTACACCTTC
CASSLRRGQYYGYTF
>-|TRBJ2-7|TRBV4-2|once
TGTGCCAGCAGCCAACGCGCTTTAGGGGAATCCTCCTACGAGCAGTACTTC
CASSQRALGESSYEQYF
>TRBD2|TRBJ2-1|TRBV5-1|-
TGCGCCAGCAGCTTGGGTAGCGGGGGGGCCGGGTACAATGAGCAGTTCTTC
CASSLGSGGAGYNEQFF
>TRBD1|TRBJ1-1|TRBV5-1|-
TGCGCCAGCAGCCAGGGGACAGGGAACACTGAAGCTTTCTTT
CASSQGTGNTEAFF
>TRBD1|TRBJ1-1|TRBV5-1|-
TGCGCCAGCAGCCAGGGGGGCACTGAAGCTTTCTTT
CASSQGGTEAFF
>TRBD1|TRBJ1-3|TRBV28|-
TGTGCCAGCAGACGGACAGGGGGAAACACCATATATTTT
CASRRTGGNTIYF
>-|TRBJ1-4|TRBV15|-
TGTGCCACCAGCAGAGATCTATCGGATGAAAAACTGTTTTTT
CATSRDLSDEKLFF
>TRBD1|TRBJ1-2|TRBV28|-
TGTGCCAGCAGTGTGACAGGGTTTGGCTACACCTTC
CASSVTGFGYTF
>TRBD1|TRBJ1-5|TRBV6-1|-
TGTGCCAGCAGTGCCGGAACCGGGACAGGGGCTCGCAATCAGCCCCAGCATTTT
CASSAGTGTGARNQPQHF
>TRBD2|TRBJ2-1|TRBV9|many
TGTGCCAGCAGCGCAACTAGCGGAGGCGTGGATGAGCAGTTCTTC
CASSATSGGVDEQFF
>TRBD1|TRBJ2-7|TRBV27|-
TGTGCCAGCAGTCCCCGGGACAGCGCATCGCAGTACTTC
CASSPRDSASQYF
>-|TRBJ1-3|TRBV25-1|-
TGTGCCAGCAGTGAACCCTACTCTGGAAACACCATATATTTT
CASSEPYSGNTIYF
>-|TRBJ2-1|TRBV29-1|-
TGCAGCGTTGCCAGGCGTGGGCTCAATGAGCAGTTCTTC
CSVARRGLNEQFF
>-|TRBJ1-5|TRBV7-2|few
TGTGCCAGCAGCCCCTACAGGGATCAGCCCCAGCATTTT
CASSPYRDQPQHF
>TRBD2|TRBJ2-7|TRBV5-1|once
TGCGCCAGCAGCCCTCAGGGACTAGCGGGAGGGGGCGAGCAGTACTTC
CASSPQGLAGGGEQYF
>TRBD1|TRBJ2-2|TRBV13|-
TGTGCCAGCGGCGGCAGGGGGTTCCATCAGGGATCCGGGGAGCTGTTTTTT
CASGGRGFHQGSGELFF
>TRBD1|TRBJ1-3|TRBV7-2|-
TGTGCCAGCAGCTCTTCCGGGACAGGGTCTTTACGAAACACCATATATTTT
CASSSSGTGSLRNTIYF
>-|TRBJ1-1|TRBV28|-
TGTGCCAGCAGTTTAACAATCGGGGGGAACACTGAAGCTTTCTTT
CASSLTIGGNTEAFF
>TRBD1|TRBJ2-7|TRBV28|-
TGTGCCAGCAGTGAGACAGGGCGCCCAGGCGAGCAGTACTTC
CASSETGRPGEQYF
>TRBD2|TRBJ2-1|TRBV9|-
TGTGCCAGCAGCCCCCGACTAGCACTCTTAGGTGAGCAGTTCTTC
CASSPRLALLGEQFF
>-|TRBJ1-2|TRBV9|-
TGTGCCAGCAGCGTAGAAACAGGTCCTGGCTACACCTTC
CASSVETGPGYTF
>TRBD1|TRBJ2-5|TRBV7-6|-
TGTGCCAGCAGCTTAGGAGCGGGACAGGGAGGAGAGACCCAGTACTTC
CASSLGAGQGGETQYF
>TRBD2|TRBJ2-3|TRBV4-2|few
TGTGCCAGCAGCCAAGCGGGAGCGGGGGAGCACACAGATACGCAGTATTTT
CASSQAGAGEHTDTQYF
>-|TRBJ2-7|TRBV20-1|-
TGCAGTGCCGGGGATGTCTACGAGCAGTACTTC
CSAGDVYEQYF
>TRBD2|TRBJ2-1|TRBV6-6|-
TGTGCCAGCAGTGGAAGCGGGGGGGACATCAATGAGCAGTTCTTC
CASSGSGGDINEQFF
>-|TRBJ1-2|TRBV4-3|-
TGCGCCAGCAGCCAAGATTGGAGGGGCTACACCTTC
CASSQDWRGYTF
>TRBD1|TRBJ2-5|TRBV9|-
TGTGCCAGCAGCGTAGGTGGGACAGCCCAAGAGACCCAGTACTTC
CASSVGGTAQETQYF
>-|TRBJ1-2|TRBV7-2|-
TGTGCCAGCAGCGTGAGGCCGTCGAACTATGGCTACACCTTC
CASSVRPSNYGYTF
>TRBD1|TRBJ1-1|TRBV7-8|-
TGTGCCAGCAGCCTCACACAGGGGTCGTACACTGAAGCTTTCTTT
CASSLTQGSYTEAFF
>-|TRBJ1-3|TRBV14|once
TGTGCCAGCAGCCTCCCCCCAGGAAGCTCGGGAAACACCATATATTTT
CASSLPPGSSGNTIYF
>TRBD2|TRBJ2-1|TRBV19|-
TGTGCCAGTAGTATAGATCCAGGGACTAGCGGGAGGGCCGGTTACAATGAGCAGTTCTTC
CASSIDPGTSGRAGYNEQFF
>-|TRBJ1-1|TRBV27|-
TGTGCCAGCAGTTTCGGTTTCATGAACACTGAAGCTTTCTTT
CASSFGFMNTEAFF
>-|TRBJ2-1|TRBV19|once
TGTGCCAGTAGTATCGGAGGGATCTCTTTCTACAATGAGCAGTTCTTC
CASSIGGISFYNEQFF
>TRBD1|TRBJ1-1|TRBV5-1|few
TGCGCCAGCAGCTTCCAGGGGGTAACTGAAGCTTTCTTT
CASSFQGVTEAFF
>TRBD1|TRBJ2-5|TRBV7-6|-
TGTGCCAGCAGCGTAGGACAGGGGGCGAGTTTCTTAGAGACCCAGTACTTC
CASSVGQGASFLETQYF
>-|TRBJ1-4|TRBV19|-
TGTGCCAAAAGGGGGTGGGGGAGCGAAAAACTGTTTTTT
CAKRGWGSEKLFF
>TRBD1|TRBJ1-6|TRBV28|-
TGTGCCAGCAGTTCGGACAGGGAATCACCCCTCCACTTT
CASSSDRESPLHF
>-|TRBJ1-1|TRBV20-1|-
TGCAGTGCTAGAGTTCCTCCTGAAGCTTTCTTT
CSARVPPEAFF
>TRBD2|TRBJ2-2|TRBV4-1|-
TGCGCCAGCAGCCAAGAACTCCTAGCGGGGATCAACACCGGGGAGCTGTTTTTT
CASSQELLAGINTGELFF